This is a list of T cell receptor beta chains from one sample in a study of blood T cell repertoires in COVID-19. Using immunoSEQ multiplex PCR, the repertoire was profiled, and TCRdb retains in-frame clones only, with some absent. This table holds roughly 150,000 clones, roughly 77% found once. Sequenced material: peripheral blood. The receptors were sampled from a human donor in a cohort sampled during active COVID-19. The conserved cysteine and the conserved F or W are not part of the CDR3 here.

V gene: TRBV4-3; CDR3 length: 13; J gene: TRBJ2-2; CDR3 protein: ASSRRGGYTGELF
V gene: TRBV6-6; CDR3 length: 12; J gene: TRBJ2-2; CDR3 protein: ASSYVSDTGELF
V gene: TRBV19; CDR3 length: 13; J gene: TRBJ2-7; CDR3 protein: ASSIEGTDAYEQY
V gene: TRBV5-1; CDR3 length: 10; J gene: TRBJ1-2; CDR3 protein: ASSLEAGARR
V gene: TRBV6-5; CDR3 length: 12; J gene: TRBJ2-7; CDR3 protein: ASSYLQGAGEQY
V gene: TRBV2; CDR3 length: 11; J gene: TRBJ2-1; CDR3 protein: ASSGDRGDEQF
V gene: TRBV4-3; CDR3 length: 13; J gene: TRBJ1-1; CDR3 protein: ASSQDPGVGTEAF
V gene: TRBV4-1; CDR3 length: 12; J gene: TRBJ1-1; CDR3 protein: ASSQVRPGTGAF
V gene: TRBV5-1; CDR3 length: 13; J gene: TRBJ1-5; CDR3 protein: ASSPWGDSNQPQH
V gene: TRBV19; CDR3 length: 14; J gene: TRBJ2-1; CDR3 protein: ASSIVGAGSDNEQF
V gene: TRBV12-3/TRBV12-4; CDR3 length: 11; J gene: TRBJ2-3; CDR3 protein: ASRATSTDTQY
V gene: TRBV5-4; CDR3 length: 12; J gene: TRBJ2-2; CDR3 protein: ASSLGDTTGELF
V gene: TRBV7-6; CDR3 length: 12; J gene: TRBJ1-6; CDR3 protein: ASGADTYNSPLH
V gene: TRBV10-2; CDR3 length: 14; J gene: TRBJ2-3; CDR3 protein: ASSVLSGGAGDTQY
V gene: TRBV27; CDR3 length: 13; J gene: TRBJ1-3; CDR3 protein: ASSLYRGGGNTIY
V gene: TRBV27; CDR3 length: 14; J gene: TRBJ2-5; CDR3 protein: ASSSRLAGGRETQY
V gene: TRBV7-9; CDR3 length: 15; J gene: TRBJ2-3; CDR3 protein: ASSLGHRGSSTDTQY
V gene: TRBV6-4; CDR3 length: 15; J gene: TRBJ2-1; CDR3 protein: ASSDFKGTGRFNEQF
V gene: TRBV19; CDR3 length: 17; J gene: TRBJ1-1; CDR3 protein: ASSIHPRGQGTANTEAF
V gene: TRBV27; CDR3 length: 13; J gene: TRBJ2-5; CDR3 protein: ASSSRRGYQETQY
V gene: TRBV7-3; CDR3 length: 13; J gene: TRBJ2-3; CDR3 protein: ASSLGQAVGDTQY
V gene: TRBV29-1; CDR3 length: 15; J gene: TRBJ2-7; CDR3 protein: SVEDQGERTGSYEQY
V gene: TRBV11-2; CDR3 length: 13; J gene: TRBJ1-1; CDR3 protein: ASSLDPSDYTEAF
V gene: TRBV15; CDR3 length: 13; J gene: TRBJ2-7; CDR3 protein: ATSRGGLAGGEQY
V gene: TRBV4-3; CDR3 length: 14; J gene: TRBJ2-1; CDR3 protein: ASSQESLVSYNEQF
V gene: TRBV4-1; CDR3 length: 15; J gene: TRBJ2-7; CDR3 protein: ASSRLPDRGLSYEQY
V gene: TRBV27; CDR3 length: 14; J gene: TRBJ2-1; CDR3 protein: ASSLGQFFSYNEQF
V gene: TRBV18; CDR3 length: 13; J gene: TRBJ2-3; CDR3 protein: ASSPTGAVTDTQY
V gene: TRBV24-1; CDR3 length: 11; J gene: TRBJ1-5; CDR3 protein: ATQGQFNQPQH
V gene: TRBV19; CDR3 length: 11; J gene: TRBJ2-4; CDR3 protein: ASSILGSSIQY
V gene: TRBV7-2; CDR3 length: 12; J gene: TRBJ2-7; CDR3 protein: ASSPGGVRDEQY
V gene: TRBV7-9; CDR3 length: 15; J gene: TRBJ2-7; CDR3 protein: ASSFSHRQGSSYEQY
V gene: TRBV2; CDR3 length: 11; J gene: TRBJ2-7; CDR3 protein: ASAVLRDYEQY
V gene: TRBV30; CDR3 length: 11; J gene: TRBJ2-5; CDR3 protein: AWSVRGLETQY
V gene: TRBV3-1/TRBV3-2; CDR3 length: 12; J gene: TRBJ1-5; CDR3 protein: ASSLQGGHQPQH
V gene: TRBV2; CDR3 length: 12; J gene: TRBJ2-5; CDR3 protein: ARTGDAGGETQY
V gene: TRBV7-2; CDR3 length: 12; J gene: TRBJ1-2; CDR3 protein: ASSSRQGPGGYT
V gene: TRBV10-1; CDR3 length: 11; J gene: TRBJ2-7; CDR3 protein: ASSSQQGHEQY
V gene: TRBV2; CDR3 length: 13; J gene: TRBJ1-6; CDR3 protein: ASRTHTSYNSPLH
V gene: TRBV18; CDR3 length: 16; J gene: TRBJ1-1; CDR3 protein: ASSPRRQGAVYRSEAF
V gene: TRBV3-1/TRBV3-2; CDR3 length: 14; J gene: TRBJ2-1; CDR3 protein: ASSQDQPSGYNEQF
V gene: TRBV6-5; CDR3 length: 12; J gene: TRBJ2-2; CDR3 protein: AGRGQGIFGELF
V gene: TRBV14; CDR3 length: 14; J gene: TRBJ2-1; CDR3 protein: ASSPPQLITNNEQF
V gene: TRBV30; CDR3 length: 15; J gene: TRBJ1-2; CDR3 protein: AWSVGDRAPNIYGYT
V gene: TRBV6-6; CDR3 length: 12; J gene: TRBJ2-7; CDR3 protein: ASSLTGLTYEQY